This T cell receptor beta chain was observed in a study of vaccination and CD4 T cells after COVID-19. An Oncomine TCR Beta short-read assay was used to sequence the DNA from cultured CD4+ T cells. One entry per CDR3 protein results from TCRdb running MiXCR on the PCR reads. The table has some 14,000 distinct CDR3 sequences, around 41% seen once; the top ten hold 9% to 9.5%. Regarding the study as a whole: SARS-CoV-2-reactive clonotype medians increased from approximately 21 to 40, not significantly.

Documented treatment: approximately 10-day PBMC culture with coronavirus spike peptide pools or control peptides (ViraFEST assay). Researchers grew the cells for under 11 days and then pulled out CD4+ T cells by negative selection. As to this clonotype: Its antigen is unknown.

Sequencing input: CD4+ T cells from blood, cultured in vitro. The clonotype originates from a human donor who had recovered from COVID-19.

DNA of the CDR3: TGTGCTAGTGGTTTGGTACACGGGACACAGCCCCAGCATTTT. Translation gives CASGLVHGTQPQHF. The chain joins TRBV12-5 to TRBJ1-5; D is possibly TRBD1 (6 bases). V lost 0 bases and J lost 7, with 10 bases in between. The length of the CDR3 is 14 residues. CDR1 and CDR2 (germline): LGHNT, FRNRAP.